These 24 T cell receptor beta chains came from one sample sequenced in a study of T cell responses to AZD1222 COVID-19 vaccine. Data came from immunoSEQ multiplex PCR; TCRdb stores just in-frame clones and leaves some out. This table has 150,000 to 180,000 clones, about 88% appearing once. This specimen was peripheral blood, taken on day 0 of AZD1222 vaccination. The receptors come from an adult in good health.

This CDR3 is CASSQQGLTYGYTF. In nucleotides, the CDR3 is TGTGCCAGCAGCCAACAGGGTCTTACCTATGGCTACACCTTC. The V gene is TRBV7-9, the J gene TRBJ1-2; possible D gene TRBD1, 6 bases. V dropped 5 bases and J dropped 4 bases, with 14 bases sitting between them. The CDR3 spans 14 residues. Germline CDR1 reads SEHNR; CDR2 reads FQNEAQ (reference sequence).

The chain uses TRBV6-6 and TRBJ1-5; TRBD1 aligns across 7 bases. The junction had 2 bases not matched to a gene; V was cut back by 5 bases and J by 4 bases. Germline V lookup: CDR1 MNHNY, CDR2 SVGAGI (reference sequence). The length of the CDR3 is 13 residues. The CDR3 nucleotides are TGTGCCAGCAGTCAACAGGGGAATCAGCCCCAGCATTTT. Protein sequence: CASSQQGNQPQHF.

The V and J genes are TRBV19 and TRBJ2-7, with a weak D call TRBD1 (5 bases). The CDR3 is 15 residues long. Trimming took off 5 bases at V and 1 base at J, with 15 bases between the two ends. Germline-derived CDR1 and CDR2 are LNHDA and SQIVND (reference sequence). CDR3 DNA sequence: TGTGCCAGTAGTGCCATGACAGTCCGATCCTACGAGCAGTACTTC. Protein product: CASSAMTVRSYEQYF.

The chain links TRBV27 to TRBJ1-6; D is unclear. This CDR3 comprises 13 residues. CDR1 and CDR2 (germline): MNHEY, SMNVEV (reference sequence). V lost 2 bases to trimming and J lost 4 bases, with 3 bases between them. The CDR3 DNA sequence: TGTGCCAGCAGTTTACAGTATAATTCACCCCTCCACTTT. It specifies CASSLQYNSPLHF.

V usage is TRBV3-1 (or the pseudogene TRBV3-2) and J usage is TRBJ1-1, with D possibly TRBD1 on 6 matching bases. The CDR3 has 13 residues. The V end was cut by 1 base, the J end by 6 bases, with 9 bases between. Germline V gene data show CDR1 as LGHDT and CDR2 as YNNKEL (reference sequence). The CDR3: CASSQVRQAEAFF. In nucleotides, the CDR3 is TGTGCCAGCAGCCAAGTCCGACAGGCTGAAGCTTTCTTT.

The V gene is TRBV19, the J gene TRBJ1-1; possibly TRBD1 for D (6 bases). V was shortened by 7 bases and J by 6 bases, with 15 bases between the two germline ends. This CDR3 has 13 residues. The germline gives CDR1 LNHDA, CDR2 SQIVND (reference sequence). CDR3 protein: CASKAGAAPEAFF. As DNA, the CDR3 is TGTGCCAGTAAAGCGGGGGCGGCCCCTGAAGCTTTCTTT.

The chain uses TRBV6-2 or TRBV6-3 and TRBJ2-7; D gene ambiguous. Germline values: CDR1 MNHEY, CDR2 SVGEGT. This CDR3 has 14 residues. V was cut by 6 bases and J by 3 bases, with 15 bases left in between. The chain's CDR3 is CASSSISYVYEQYF. The CDR3, as DNA: TGTGCCAGCAGCTCGATTTCCTACGTCTACGAGCAGTACTTC.

The chain carries TRBV9 and TRBJ2-7, with TRBD2 matching 8 bases. V was pared by 2 bases and J by 7 bases, with 14 bases of the junction left unmatched. In germline, CDR1 is SGDLS, CDR2 YYNGEE. The CDR3 length is 16 residues. CDR3 coding DNA: TGTGCCAGCAGCGTCGGAGCGGGGGCCTCCGGTGAGGAGCAGTACTTC. It is translated as CASSVGAGASGEEQYF.

V is TRBV30 and J is TRBJ2-7, with TRBD1 matching over 7 bases. Germline V lookup: CDR1 GTSNPN, CDR2 SVGIG (reference sequence). The CDR3 extends over 12 amino acids. After removal of 2 bases from V and 7 bases from J, the junction contained 5 bases not matched to a gene. Written as DNA, the CDR3 is TGTGCCTGGAGTACCACAGGGGATGAGCAGTACTTC. Amino acids: CAWSTTGDEQYF.

V usage is TRBV30 and J usage is TRBJ1-6; unclear D gene. Germline CDR1 is GTSNPN and CDR2 is SVGIG (reference sequence). Trimming stripped 0 bases from V and 12 bases from J, with 6 bases between. The CDR3 runs 11 residues. The CDR3 nucleotides read TGTGCCTGGAGTGTAACGCAACCCCTCCACTTT. This translates into CAWSVTQPLHF.

The table lists this clone with a few counts. This chain connects TRBV29-1 to TRBJ1-1, with D unclear. V was trimmed by 2 bases and J by 0 bases, leaving 7 bases between them. Germline assignment: CDR1 SQVTM and CDR2 ANQGSEA. CDR3 length: 13 residues. The CDR3 sequence is CSVEKGMNTEAFF. The CDR3 nucleotides are TGCAGCGTTGAAAAAGGAATGAACACTGAAGCTTTCTTT.

V is TRBV30 and J is TRBJ1-1; the D gene is possibly TRBD1 (6 bases). CDR1 is GTSNPN and CDR2 is SVGIG in the germline V gene (reference sequence). This CDR3 comprises 12 residues. Trimming pared 5 bases from V and 3 bases from J, leaving 10 bases between. CDR3 DNA: TGTGCCTGGTCGCGACAGGACACTGAAGCTTTCTTT. Residues: CAWSRQDTEAFF.

V and J are TRBV5-1 and TRBJ1-1, with D perhaps matching TRBD1 (6 bases). CDR3 length: 14 residues. Trimming cost V 4 bases and J 0 bases, with 10 bases left between them. The germline V gene has CDR1 SGHRS and CDR2 YFSETQ. CDR3 sequence reads: CASSQTGLNTEAFF. CDR3 sequence (DNA): TGCGCCAGCAGCCAGACAGGTCTGAACACTGAAGCTTTCTTT.

The rearrangement links TRBV21-1 to TRBJ1-5; TRBD1 is the table's D call and was not checked against the DNA. TRBV21-1 corresponds to a pseudogene. This CDR3 has 16 residues. The CDR3 DNA reads as TGTGCCAGCAGCCCTACCGGGACAGGGAACAATCAGCCCCAGCATTTT. Translating gives CASSPTGTGNNQPQHF.

The CDR3 here is CSAPGLSGQGARGNQPQHF. The CDR3 bases are TGCAGCGCACCCGGCCTAAGTGGACAGGGGGCTAGGGGCAATCAGCCCCAGCATTTT. The chain couples TRBV29-1 to TRBJ1-5, with TRBD1 matching 11 bases. Germline V gene lookup returns CDR1 SQVTM and CDR2 ANQGSEA. The junction had 19 bases not matched to a gene; V was cut back by 7 bases and J by 2 bases. The CDR3 sequence is 19 residues long.

The V and J genes are TRBV24-1 and TRBJ1-5; 7 bases are a match to TRBD1. There are 16 residues in the CDR3. Germline CDR1 KGHDR, CDR2 SFDVKD. V dropped 4 bases and J dropped 6; count of bases not matched to a gene: 11. The CDR3, as DNA: TGTGCCACCAGTGACCCCCAGGGGGGGGCCGGTCAGCCCCAGCATTTT. It translates to CATSDPQGGAGQPQHF.

The sample holds one count of this clone. The chain employs TRBV11-2 and TRBJ1-2; 7 bases align to TRBD1. V gave up 6 bases and J gave up 4 bases; unmatched junction bases: 14. The CDR3 consists of 16 residues. Per the germline V gene, CDR1 is SGHAT and CDR2 is FQNNGV. CDR3 nucleotide sequence: TGTGCCAGCAGGGGCCGGGACAGCATATCCGGCTATGGCTACACCTTC. This translates into CASRGRDSISGYGYTF.

The V gene is TRBV4-3, the J gene TRBJ1-2; D not resolved. The CDR3 is 13 residues long. V dropped 0 bases and J dropped 7 bases, with 9 bases sitting between them. CDR1 LGHNA and CDR2 YSLEER come from the germline V gene. The CDR3 protein is CASSQERWGGYTF. CDR3 nucleotides: TGCGCCAGCAGCCAAGAGAGGTGGGGTGGCTACACCTTC.

The J gene is TRBJ1-2, the V gene TRBV9; D possibly corresponds to TRBD1 (5 bases). V was clipped by 2 bases and J by 0 bases, with 14 bases between them. The CDR3 has 16 residues. Germline V gene data show CDR1 as SGDLS and CDR2 as YYNGEE. CDR3 bases: TGTGCCAGCAGCGTCGCCTCAGGGAACCCTAACTATGGCTACACCTTC. It yields the protein CASSVASGNPNYGYTF.

The chain joins TRBV13 to TRBJ2-1, with D tentatively TRBD1 or TRBD2 (7 bases each). This CDR3 is 16 amino acids long. Germline CDR1 reads PRHDT; CDR2 reads FYEKMQ (reference sequence). V gave up 5 bases and J gave up 9 bases, with 23 bases separating them. The CDR3 is CASSHRGRGQIGEQFF. CDR3 DNA sequence: TGTGCCAGCAGCCACCGGGGGAGGGGGCAAATAGGTGAGCAGTTCTTC.

The J gene is TRBJ2-1, the V gene TRBV2, with TRBD2 matching over 10 bases. The junction had 5 bases not matched to a gene; V was cut back by 5 bases and J by 4 bases. CDR1 is SNHLY and CDR2 is FYNNEI in the germline V gene. This CDR3 spans 15 amino acids. This CDR3 reads CASSPSGSLYNEQFF. The CDR3 nucleotides are TGTGCCAGCAGTCCTAGCGGGAGCCTATACAATGAGCAGTTCTTC.

This clone has only one observation. The rearrangement joins TRBV30 to TRBJ1-1; D gene uncertain. Germline V gives CDR1 GTSNPN, CDR2 SVGIG (reference sequence). Trimming removed 2 bases at V and 1 base at J, with 5 bases between. CDR3 length: 12 residues. The CDR3 bases are TGTGCCTGGAGTTCAGAGAACACTGAAGCTTTCTTT. This gives the protein CAWSSENTEAFF.

V and J are TRBV6-5 and TRBJ1-3; D call uncertain. The CDR3 spans 12 residues. Germline V lookup: CDR1 MNHEY, CDR2 SVGAGI. Trimming cost V 6 bases and J 2 bases, with 5 bases left between them. Here the CDR3 DNA reads TGTGCCAGCAGGGGTCCTGGAAACACCATATATTTT. Amino acid sequence: CASRGPGNTIYF.

This sequence joins TRBV9 and TRBJ1-1, with a possible D match to TRBD1 (6 bases). This CDR3 has 15 amino acids. Looked up from germline, CDR1 is SGDLS and CDR2 is YYNGEE. With 3 bases removed from V and 1 base from J, the gap between germline ends came to 13 bases. As DNA, the CDR3 is TGTGCCAGCAGCGGGGGGACATTAGGGAACACTGAAGCTTTCTTT. Protein: CASSGGTLGNTEAFF.